The T cell receptor (beta chain) described here comes from a study of cytomegalovirus exposure and HLA in healthy donors (dated by TCRdb to the late 2010s). For context, the study as a whole: In an earlier analysis of 550 to 750 of the donors, 250 to 350 Gb of sequence data and 100 million or so unique TCR beta sequences from 180 million or so T cells were reported. Roughly 300 gigabases of sequencing data and 70 million to 100 million unique TCR sequences were included in an early release covering about 620 HLA-typed donors. Of the roughly 400 genotyped donors, 65% to 90% were placed in the genetic ancestry cluster associated with self-reported Caucasian donors. The study aimed to test whether signatures of past pathogen exposure could be identified by cataloging public T cell receptors. The T cell repertoires of around 670 subjects were profiled by immunosequencing and related to cytomegalovirus serostatus. In addition to the first cohort of roughly 670 subjects, a separate validation cohort of 120 different subjects was used. To predict cytomegalovirus infection status, the study combined high-throughput TCR immunosequencing, statistical association of individual TCRs with disease status, and machine learning. In a later analysis, previously published TCR beta repertoires from 550 to 750 donors were re-analyzed and high-resolution HLA genotyping was added so that TCR occurrence patterns could be studied. Rather than drawing on any new phenotypic data, the later analysis identified candidate immune exposures from TCR beta sequences and the way those sequences occurred across donors. To decide whether each TCR beta V gene segment behaved as functional or pseudogenic, an earlier analysis of approximately 600 of the donors relied on high-throughput TCR beta sequencing. Donor age, sex, ethnicity and CMV serostatus were compiled together with the repertoire data. Genome-wide SNP genotypes for about 55% of the roughly 670 donors were used in a later genetic analysis, which treated that subset as a discovery cohort. Every discovery cohort repertoire had been produced on one sequencing platform. HLA typing included class I and class II loci at four-digit resolution. Typing coverage differed by locus: A, B, C, DRB1 and DQB1 were typed in about 629-640 donors, DQA1 in 522, DPA1 in around 580, and DPB1 in 450 to 480. Four to six DR-DQ haplotypes were handled as single units for association and clustering, since linkage in the cohort was strong. Among 300 to 500 genotyped donors of the cohort, an average of about 240,000 unique TCR beta nucleotide sequences was sequenced per donor, of which roughly 17% were non-productive.

Based on the germline V gene, the CDR1 and CDR2 sequences are WSHSY and SAAADI. V is pared back by 3 bases and J by 3 bases, with 12 bases lying between the germline termini. The CDR3 runs 14 amino acids, cysteine and valine included. Left in the record is the CDR3 DNA by itself, 42 bases read in frame from the first base. The protocol used for the library was the immunoSEQ multiplex PCR assay. The multiplex PCR relied on a mix of 60 forward primers for TCR Vbeta segments and 13 reverse primers for TCR Jbeta segments. The CDR3 region of rearranged TCR beta genes was amplified from genomic DNA by a multiplex PCR assay. Amplified TCR beta libraries were sequenced as 87-base-pair reads on the Illumina HiSeq System. For the original study's pipeline: Across the roughly 600 repertoires, a later analysis counted some 80 million unique TCR beta chains, some 11 million of which were shared by at least two donors. Raw reads were error-corrected and collapsed into unique sequences by a nearest-neighbor algorithm in which closely related sequences were merged to remove PCR and sequencing errors. Alignment of CDR3 sequences to IMGT reference sequences was used to assign V, D and J gene segments. Each retained sequence needed at least a six-nucleotide match to both a V gene segment and a J gene segment. A rearrangement was called productive if the CDR3 had no stop codons and remained in frame with V and J, and every other rearrangement was called non-productive. Following IMGT convention, CDR3 was defined as the stretch from the second conserved V-encoded cysteine to the conserved J-encoded phenylalanine. The earlier analysis of 550 to 650 of the donors excluded any sequence lacking an unambiguous match to a single V gene segment. In an earlier analysis of some 590 of the donors, V segments were called functional above 56.7% productive rearrangements and were called segregating when the between-donor standard deviation exceeded 5%. A statistical classification framework was developed to diagnose cytomegalovirus status using the catalog of TCR beta chain sequences. A later analysis assigned V and J genes by comparing TCR nucleotide sequences with IMGT/GENE-DB human TR gene sequences. Using the TCRdist pipeline, a later analysis assigned CDR3 sequences along with most-parsimonious VDJ recombination scenarios. In a later analysis, each TCR beta chain was defined by its CDR3 amino acid sequence together with its V-gene family, and reads without a unique V-gene family were excluded. In a later analysis, a few hundred highly shared, low-generation-probability nucleotide sequences were removed to address suspected cross-contamination and a sequencing artifact. In a later analysis, a clonal expansion index was calculated for each public chain from normalized within-repertoire ranks of inferred template counts. A later analysis computed generation probabilities with a VDJ recombination model fitted to out-of-frame rearrangements, and checked the results against IGoR. In a later analysis, TCR-TCR, TCR-HLA and TCR-CMV co-occurrence was scored with hypergeometric tests, and a repertoire-size bias correction was applied to TCR pairs. False discovery rates were estimated in a later analysis by permuting HLA or CMV assignments 20 times. In a later analysis, co-occurring TCRs were grouped with DBSCAN, and TCRdist sequence similarity was added when clustering was performed within HLA-allele-positive subsets. Repertoires with fewer than 30,000 or more than 120,000 public chains, plus five repertoires with anomalous nucleotide sharing, were excluded from co-occurrence clustering. TCRdb's version of the immuneACCESS table is confined to in-frame rearrangements and falls short of the full clone set. An unresolved V gene accounts for under half of the shortfall where checked; the remainder is of unknown origin. That table gives V, J and clone size, and the DNA gave D and trimming. The sample profile shows 150,000 or so clones; around two thirds of them were found once. The top ten hold 1.5% to 2% of the sample.

In total, just over 650 healthy bone marrow donors made up the cohort. Cohort members were all nominally healthy when sampled, although unrecorded immune exposures were likely present. The donor tested CMV seronegative, placing the donor among the 352 seronegative members of the cohort. Each donor provided a peripheral blood sample, and peripheral blood mononuclear cells were used for TCR beta sequencing. Genomic DNA was extracted from the blood cell samples with the Qiagen DNeasy Blood Extraction Kit. General findings and caveats noted by the study authors: Correlated functional status among segregating V segments might be attributable to linkage disequilibrium, but an unknown experimental factor could not be ruled out. The classifier was reported to diagnose cytomegalovirus status with high specificity and sensitivity in both the original and validation cohorts. Most TCR sequences were seen in very few donors, while some public TCRs were found in many individuals. According to a later analysis, TCR association rates differed among HLA loci, with DRB1 alleles showing the most associated TCRs and HLA-C alleles showing the fewest. A cluster of highly shared sequence variants was judged likely to be a technical artifact of the sequencing pipeline. Because HLA typing was unavailable for some donors at each locus, only the typed subset was used in association tests. In a later analysis, several top co-occurrence clusters were reported to appear linked to parvovirus B19, influenza, CMV and Epstein-Barr virus. It was suggested by the authors that the approach could potentially be generalized to other disease states and immunological phenotypes. When HLA alleles, especially DR and DQ, strongly co-occurred, attributing TCR associations to individual alleles was difficult. A further reported finding was that TCR beta sequences accurately predicted the HLA-A and HLA-B alleles for most subjects in the first cohort. Over 15 rarely observed V segments, including chromosome 9 orphons, were excluded from the earlier analysis of some 590 of the donors because counts were too low. Compared with equally common non-associated chains, HLA-associated TCR beta chains in a later analysis were more clonally expanded and had lower generation probabilities. Specific HLA alleles were associated with 16,951 TCR beta sequences at a false discovery rate of 0.05 in a later analysis. According to a later analysis, most CMV-associated TCR beta chains appeared to be HLA-restricted, and the HLA associations seemed to be driven largely by CMV exposure. A few of the identified cytomegalovirus-associated TCR beta chains were confirmed in vitro to be specific for cytomegalovirus antigens. Only TCR beta chains were sequenced in this cohort, and the absence of alpha or paired-chain data limited detectable features. An earlier analysis of 450 to 750 of the donors showed that most TCR beta V segments appeared in productive rearrangements either about 87% or about 30% of the time, which broadly matched IMGT annotations. In the study, 150 to 200 TCR beta chains were listed as associated with cytomegalovirus. Presence/absence analyses assumed roughly uniform sequencing depth across donors, an assumption that may not hold. Because the 87-base-pair reads could not distinguish some IMGT-functional V segments, including TRBV6-2 and TRBV6-3, those segments were excluded. An association between a missense DCLRE1C variant and V-gene and J-gene trimming of TCR beta chains was found in a later genetic analysis and replicated in an independent cohort. A later genetic analysis reported fewer N-insertions in productive TCRs among donors in an Asian-associated ancestry cluster than the roughly 720-donor mean. The only immune exposure information available for the cohort was CMV serostatus.

With regard to this clone: Its antigen is currently not known. No base quality information exists; no much larger clone differs at one position.

The V gene is TRBV10-2 and the J gene is TRBJ2-7; possibly the D gene is TRBD1, per 5 matching bases. The receptor comes from a woman between 18 and 29 years old in good health and CMV-seronegative. The sequenced material came from PBMCs. CDR3 sequence: CASSDPGQYYEQYV. In nucleotides, the sequence is TGCGCCAGCAGTGATCCCGGACAATACTACGAGCAGTACGTC.